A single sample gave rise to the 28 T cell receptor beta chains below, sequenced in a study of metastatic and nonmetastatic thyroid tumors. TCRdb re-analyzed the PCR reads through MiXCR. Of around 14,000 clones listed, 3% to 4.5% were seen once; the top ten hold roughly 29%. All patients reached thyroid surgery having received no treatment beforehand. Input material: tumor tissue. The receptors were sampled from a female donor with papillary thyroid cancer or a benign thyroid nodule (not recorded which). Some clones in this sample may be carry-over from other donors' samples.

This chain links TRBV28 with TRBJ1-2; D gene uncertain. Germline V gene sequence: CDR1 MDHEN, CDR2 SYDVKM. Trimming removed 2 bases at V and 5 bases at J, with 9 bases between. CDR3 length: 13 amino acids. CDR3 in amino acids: CASSLDTSYGYTF. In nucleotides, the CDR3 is TGTGCCAGCAGTTTAGACACTTCTTATGGCTACACCTTC.

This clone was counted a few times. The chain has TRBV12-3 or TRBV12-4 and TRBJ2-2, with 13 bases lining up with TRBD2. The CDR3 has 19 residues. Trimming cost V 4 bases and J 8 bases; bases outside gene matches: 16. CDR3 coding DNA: TGTGCCAGCAGTTACAGGGGGCGAGGACTAGCGGGAGCGTCGGGGGAGCTGTTTTTT. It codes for CASSYRGRGLAGASGELFF.

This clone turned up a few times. The CDR3: CASSFRTNYGYTF. As DNA, the CDR3 is TGTGCCAGCAGTTTTCGCACCAACTATGGCTACACCTTC. V usage is TRBV28 and J usage is TRBJ1-2; D unresolved. V was trimmed by 3 bases and J by 2 bases, leaving 7 bases between them. This CDR3 is built from 13 residues. Germline assignment: CDR1 MDHEN and CDR2 SYDVKM.

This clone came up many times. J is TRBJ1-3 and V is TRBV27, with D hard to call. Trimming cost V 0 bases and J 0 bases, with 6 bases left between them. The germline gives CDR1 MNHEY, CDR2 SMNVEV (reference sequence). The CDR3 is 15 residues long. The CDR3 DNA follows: TGTGCCAGCAGTTTATCCCGGGCCTCTGGAAACACCATATATTTT. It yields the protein CASSLSRASGNTIYF.

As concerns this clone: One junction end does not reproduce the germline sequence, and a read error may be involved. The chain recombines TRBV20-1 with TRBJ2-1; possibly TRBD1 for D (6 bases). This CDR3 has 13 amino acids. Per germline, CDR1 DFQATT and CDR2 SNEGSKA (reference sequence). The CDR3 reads CSARQATYNEQSF. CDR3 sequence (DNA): TGCAGTGCTCGACAGGCCACCTACAATGAGCAGTCCTTC.

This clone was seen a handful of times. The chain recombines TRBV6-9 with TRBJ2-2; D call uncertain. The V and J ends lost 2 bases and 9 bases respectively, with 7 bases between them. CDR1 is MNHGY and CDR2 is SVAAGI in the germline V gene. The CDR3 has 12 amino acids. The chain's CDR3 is CASSYRTRELFF. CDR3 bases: TGTGCCAGCAGTTATAGGACCCGGGAGCTGTTTTTT.

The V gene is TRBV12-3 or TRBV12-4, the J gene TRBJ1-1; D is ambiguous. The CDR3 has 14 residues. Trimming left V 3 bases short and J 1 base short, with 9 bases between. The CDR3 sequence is CASSFLRANTEAFF. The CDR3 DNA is TGTGCCAGCAGTTTCTTAAGGGCGAACACTGAAGCTTTCTTT.

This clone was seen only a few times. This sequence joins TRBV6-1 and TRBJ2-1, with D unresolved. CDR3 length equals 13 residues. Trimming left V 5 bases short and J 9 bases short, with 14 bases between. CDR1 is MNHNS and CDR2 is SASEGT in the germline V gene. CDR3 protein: CASSPQAQSEQFF. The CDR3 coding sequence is TGTGCCAGCAGTCCCCAGGCACAGTCTGAGCAGTTCTTC.

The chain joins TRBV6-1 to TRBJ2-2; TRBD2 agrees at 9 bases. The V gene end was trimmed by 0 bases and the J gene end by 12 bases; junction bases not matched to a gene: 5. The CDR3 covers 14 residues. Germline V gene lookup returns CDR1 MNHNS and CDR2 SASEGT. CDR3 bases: TGTGCCAGCAGTGAAGCGCTAAGCGGGAGGAAGCTGTTTTTT. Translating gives CASSEALSGRKLFF.

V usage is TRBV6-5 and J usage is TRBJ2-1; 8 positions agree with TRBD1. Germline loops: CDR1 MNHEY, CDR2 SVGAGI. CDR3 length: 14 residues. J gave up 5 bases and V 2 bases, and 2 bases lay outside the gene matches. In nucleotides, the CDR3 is TGTGCCAGCAGTTACCGGACAGGGAACAATGAGCAGTTCTTC. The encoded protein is CASSYRTGNNEQFF.

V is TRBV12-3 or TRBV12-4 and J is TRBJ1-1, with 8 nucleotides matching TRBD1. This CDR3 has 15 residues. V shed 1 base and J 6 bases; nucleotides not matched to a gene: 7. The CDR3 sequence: CASSLGGTGGAEAFF. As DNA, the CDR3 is TGTGCCAGCAGTTTAGGGGGGACAGGCGGCGCTGAAGCTTTCTTT.

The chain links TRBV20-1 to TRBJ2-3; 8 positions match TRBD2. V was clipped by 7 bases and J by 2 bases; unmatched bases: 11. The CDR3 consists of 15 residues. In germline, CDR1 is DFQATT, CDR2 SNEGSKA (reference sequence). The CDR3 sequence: CSVGGTSGDTDTQYF. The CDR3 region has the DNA TGCAGTGTAGGAGGAACTAGCGGAGACACAGATACGCAGTATTTT.

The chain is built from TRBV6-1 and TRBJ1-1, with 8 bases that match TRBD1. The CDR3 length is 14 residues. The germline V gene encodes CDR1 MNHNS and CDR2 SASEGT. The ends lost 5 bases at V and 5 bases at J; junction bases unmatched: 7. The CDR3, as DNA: TGTGCCAGCAGTCGACCACGACAGGGGACTGAAGCTTTCTTT. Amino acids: CASSRPRQGTEAFF.

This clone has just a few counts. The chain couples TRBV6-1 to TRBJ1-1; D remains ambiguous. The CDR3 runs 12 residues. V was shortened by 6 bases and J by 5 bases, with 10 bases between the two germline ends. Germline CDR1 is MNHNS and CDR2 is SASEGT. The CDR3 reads CASSPTQTEAFF. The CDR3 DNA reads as TGTGCCAGCAGCCCTACACAAACTGAAGCTTTCTTT.

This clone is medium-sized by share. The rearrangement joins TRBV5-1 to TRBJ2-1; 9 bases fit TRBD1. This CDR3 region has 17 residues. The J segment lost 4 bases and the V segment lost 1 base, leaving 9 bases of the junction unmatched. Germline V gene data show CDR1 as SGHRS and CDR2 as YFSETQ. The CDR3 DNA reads TGCGCCAGCAGCTTGAACCCACCGGGACAGGGATACAATGAGCAGTTCTTC. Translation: CASSLNPPGQGYNEQFF. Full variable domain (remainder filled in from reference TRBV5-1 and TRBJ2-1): KAGVTQTPRYLIKTRGQQVTLSCSPISGHRSVSWYQQTPGQGLQFLFEYFSETQRNKGNFPGRFSGRQFSNSRSEMNVSTLELGDSALYLCASSLNPPGQGYNEQFFGPGTRLTVL.

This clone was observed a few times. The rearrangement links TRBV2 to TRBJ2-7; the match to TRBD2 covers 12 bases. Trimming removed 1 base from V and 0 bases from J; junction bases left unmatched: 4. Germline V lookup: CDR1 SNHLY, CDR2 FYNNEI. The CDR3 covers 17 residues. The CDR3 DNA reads TGTGCCAGCAGTGAAGACCTAGCGGGAGGGGTCTCCTACGAGCAGTACTTC. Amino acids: CASSEDLAGGVSYEQYF.

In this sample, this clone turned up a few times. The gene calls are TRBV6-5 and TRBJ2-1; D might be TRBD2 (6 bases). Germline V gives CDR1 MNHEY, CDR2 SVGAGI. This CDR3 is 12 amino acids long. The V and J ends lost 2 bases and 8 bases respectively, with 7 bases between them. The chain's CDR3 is CASSYTGDEQFF. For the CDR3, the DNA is TGTGCCAGCAGTTACACGGGGGATGAGCAGTTCTTC.

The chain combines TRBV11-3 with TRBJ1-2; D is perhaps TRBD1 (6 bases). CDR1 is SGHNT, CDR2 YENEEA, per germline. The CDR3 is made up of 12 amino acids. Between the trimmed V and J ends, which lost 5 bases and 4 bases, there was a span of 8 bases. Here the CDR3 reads CASSGGGYGYTF. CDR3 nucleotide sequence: TGTGCCAGCAGCGGGGGCGGCTATGGCTACACCTTC.

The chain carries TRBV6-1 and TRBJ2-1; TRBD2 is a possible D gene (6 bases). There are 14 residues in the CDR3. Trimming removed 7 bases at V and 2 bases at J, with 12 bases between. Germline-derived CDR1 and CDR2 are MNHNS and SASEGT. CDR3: CASIGGGTYNEQFF. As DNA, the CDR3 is TGTGCCAGCATAGGTGGGGGGACCTACAATGAGCAGTTCTTC.

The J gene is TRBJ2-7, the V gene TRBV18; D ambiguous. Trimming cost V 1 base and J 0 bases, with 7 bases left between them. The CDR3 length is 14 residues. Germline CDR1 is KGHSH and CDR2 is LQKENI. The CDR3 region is CASSPLGNSYEQYF. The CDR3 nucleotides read TGTGCCAGCTCACCACTGGGAAACTCCTACGAGCAGTACTTC. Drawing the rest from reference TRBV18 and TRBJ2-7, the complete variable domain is NAGVMQNPRHLVRRRGQEARLRCSPMKGHSHVYWYRQLPEEGLKFMVYLQKENIIDESGMPKERFSAEFPKEGPSILRIQQVVRGDSAAYFCASSPLGNSYEQYFGPGTRLTVT.

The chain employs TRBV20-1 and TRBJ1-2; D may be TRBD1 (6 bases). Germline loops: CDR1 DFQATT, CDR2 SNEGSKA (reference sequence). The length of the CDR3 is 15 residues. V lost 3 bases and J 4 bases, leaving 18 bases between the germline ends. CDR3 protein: CSASFGQTQSYGYTF. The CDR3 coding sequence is TGCAGTGCTAGTTTTGGACAGACCCAGAGCTATGGCTACACCTTC.

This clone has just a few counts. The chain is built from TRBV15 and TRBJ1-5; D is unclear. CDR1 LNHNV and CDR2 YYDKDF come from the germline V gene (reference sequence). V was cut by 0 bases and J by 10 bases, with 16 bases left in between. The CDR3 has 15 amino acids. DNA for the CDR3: TGTGCCACCAGCAGAGATCGGACCCCGGGTCATCCCCAGCATTTT. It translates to CATSRDRTPGHPQHF. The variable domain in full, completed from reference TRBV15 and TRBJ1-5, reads DAMVIQNPRYQVTQFGKPVTLSCSQTLNHNVMYWYQQKSSQAPKLLFHYYDKDFNNEADTPDNFQSRRPNTSFCFLDIRSPGLGDTAMYLCATSRDRTPGHPQHFGDGTRLSIL.

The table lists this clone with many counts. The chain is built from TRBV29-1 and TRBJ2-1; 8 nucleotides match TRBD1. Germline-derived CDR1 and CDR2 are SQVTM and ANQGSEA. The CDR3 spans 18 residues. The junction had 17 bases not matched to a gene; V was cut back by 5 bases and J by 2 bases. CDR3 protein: CSVPLESVTRGPYNEQFF. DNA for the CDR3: TGCAGCGTTCCCTTAGAGAGTGTAACCAGGGGGCCCTACAATGAGCAGTTCTTC.

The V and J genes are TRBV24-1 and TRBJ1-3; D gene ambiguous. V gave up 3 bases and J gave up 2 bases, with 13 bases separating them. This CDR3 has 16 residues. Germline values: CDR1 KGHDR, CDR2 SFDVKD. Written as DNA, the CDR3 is TGTGCCACCAGTGATCCGACGGCGACGGCTGGAAACACCATATATTTT. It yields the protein CATSDPTATAGNTIYF.

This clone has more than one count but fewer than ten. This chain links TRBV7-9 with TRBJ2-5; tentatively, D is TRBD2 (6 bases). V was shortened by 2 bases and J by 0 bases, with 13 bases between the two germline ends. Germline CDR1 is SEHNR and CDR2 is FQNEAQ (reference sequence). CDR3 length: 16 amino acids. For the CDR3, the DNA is TGTGCCAGCAGCTTAAGGTTAGCGGCGTACCAAGAGACCCAGTACTTC. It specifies CASSLRLAAYQETQYF. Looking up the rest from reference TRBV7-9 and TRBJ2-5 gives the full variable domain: DTGVSQNPRHKITKRGQNVTFRCDPISEHNRLYWYRQTLGQGPEFLTYFQNEAQLEKSRLLSDRFSAERPKGSFSTLEIQRTEQGDSAMYLCASSLRLAAYQETQYFGPGTRLLVL.

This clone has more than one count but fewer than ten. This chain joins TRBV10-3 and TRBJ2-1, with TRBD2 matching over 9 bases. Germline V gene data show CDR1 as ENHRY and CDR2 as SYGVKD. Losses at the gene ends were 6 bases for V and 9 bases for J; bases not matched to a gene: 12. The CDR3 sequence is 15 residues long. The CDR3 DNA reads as TGTGCCATCAGCTACGACGCGGGAGGGGGGAGTGAGCAGTTCTTC. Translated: CAISYDAGGGSEQFF.

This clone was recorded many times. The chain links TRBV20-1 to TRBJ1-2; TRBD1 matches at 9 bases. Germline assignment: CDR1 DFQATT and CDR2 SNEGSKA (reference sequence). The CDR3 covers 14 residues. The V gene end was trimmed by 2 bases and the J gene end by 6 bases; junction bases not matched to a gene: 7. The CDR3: CSARPGQGVDGYTF. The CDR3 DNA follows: TGCAGTGCTAGACCGGGACAGGGAGTGGATGGCTACACCTTC.

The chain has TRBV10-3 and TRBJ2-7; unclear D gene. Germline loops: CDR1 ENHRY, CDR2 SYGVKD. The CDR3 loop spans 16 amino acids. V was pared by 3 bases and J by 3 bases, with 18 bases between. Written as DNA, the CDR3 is TGTGCCATCAGTGAAGGTTTCCCCGACCTGGGCTACGAGCAGTACTTC. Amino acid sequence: CAISEGFPDLGYEQYF.